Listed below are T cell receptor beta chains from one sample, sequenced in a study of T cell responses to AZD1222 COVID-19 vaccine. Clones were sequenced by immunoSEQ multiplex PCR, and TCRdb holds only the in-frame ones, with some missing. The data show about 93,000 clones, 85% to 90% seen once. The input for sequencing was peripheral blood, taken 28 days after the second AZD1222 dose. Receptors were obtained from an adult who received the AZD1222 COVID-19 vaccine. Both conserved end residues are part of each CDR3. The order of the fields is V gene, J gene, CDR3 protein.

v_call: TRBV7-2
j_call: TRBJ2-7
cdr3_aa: CASSLVFGVGEQYF

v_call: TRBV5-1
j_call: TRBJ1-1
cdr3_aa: CASSRSGTGYSESTEAFF

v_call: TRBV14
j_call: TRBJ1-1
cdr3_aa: CASSPGLNTEAFF

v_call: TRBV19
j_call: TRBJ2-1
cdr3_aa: CASSLRKGTSGRAQHNEQFF

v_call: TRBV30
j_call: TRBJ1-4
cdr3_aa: CAWRGGVGEKLFF

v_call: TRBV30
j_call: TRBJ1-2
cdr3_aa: CAWMGAGYGYTF

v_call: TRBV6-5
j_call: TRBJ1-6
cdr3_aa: CASSRDRDNSPLHF

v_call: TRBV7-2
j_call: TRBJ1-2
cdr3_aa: CASSIDRALYYGYTF

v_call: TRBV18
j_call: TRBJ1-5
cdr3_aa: CASSAEGGNQPQHF

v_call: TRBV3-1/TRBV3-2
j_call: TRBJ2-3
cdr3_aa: CASSQGTSPVLDTQYF

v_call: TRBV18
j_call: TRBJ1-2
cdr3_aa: CASSPLLQGPYGYTF

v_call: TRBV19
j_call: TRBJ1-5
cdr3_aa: CASRGRVSNQPQHF

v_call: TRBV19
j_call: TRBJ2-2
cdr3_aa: CASRRTHANTGELFF

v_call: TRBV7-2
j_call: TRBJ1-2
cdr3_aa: CASRGPRGHGYTF

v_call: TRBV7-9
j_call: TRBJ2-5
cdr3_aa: CASSPRGQGDSYF

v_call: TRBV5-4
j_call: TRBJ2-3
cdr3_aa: CASSMRLAGGPTDTQYF

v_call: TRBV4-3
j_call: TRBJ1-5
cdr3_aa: CASSQSGTGNQPQHF

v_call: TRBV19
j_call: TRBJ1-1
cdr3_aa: CASNQGEGAEAFF

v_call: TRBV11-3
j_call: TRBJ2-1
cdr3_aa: CASSQTSVEQFF

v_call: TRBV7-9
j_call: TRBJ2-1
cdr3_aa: CASSFKNEQFF

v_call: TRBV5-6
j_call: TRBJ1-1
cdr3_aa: CASSLLVNPEAFF

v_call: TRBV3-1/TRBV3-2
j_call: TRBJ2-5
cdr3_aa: CASSYGRVETQYF

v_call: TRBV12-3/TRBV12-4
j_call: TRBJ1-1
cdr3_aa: CASRPSANTEAFF

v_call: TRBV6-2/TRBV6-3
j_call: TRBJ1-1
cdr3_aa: CASSTTENTEAFF

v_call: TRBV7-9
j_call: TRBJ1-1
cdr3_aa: CASSFGSLNTEAFF

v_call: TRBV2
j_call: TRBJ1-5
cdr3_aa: CASSKEQASQPQHF

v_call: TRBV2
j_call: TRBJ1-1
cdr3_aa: CASRGTGAGTEAFF

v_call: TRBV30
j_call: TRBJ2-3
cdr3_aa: CAWSIRTSGGTIDTQYF

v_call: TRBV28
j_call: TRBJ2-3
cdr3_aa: CASGRASTDTQYF

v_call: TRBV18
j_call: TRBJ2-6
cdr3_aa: CASSPRRGAGANVLTF

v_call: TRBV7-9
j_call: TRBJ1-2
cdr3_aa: CASSLTGGPYGYTF

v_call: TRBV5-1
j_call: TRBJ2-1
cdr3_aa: CASSLGLAAQSSYNEQFF

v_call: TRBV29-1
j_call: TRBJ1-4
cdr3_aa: CSVQGTGEKLFF

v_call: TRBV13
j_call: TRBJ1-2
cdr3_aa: CASRYIERPFYGYTF

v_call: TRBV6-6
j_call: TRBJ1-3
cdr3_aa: CASSYRYRDAGNTIYF

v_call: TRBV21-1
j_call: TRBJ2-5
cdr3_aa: CASSKGGPAAAKETQYF

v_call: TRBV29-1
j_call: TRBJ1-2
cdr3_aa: CSVGRVYYGYTF

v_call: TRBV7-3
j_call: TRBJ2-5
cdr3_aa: CASSYSGGAGETQYF

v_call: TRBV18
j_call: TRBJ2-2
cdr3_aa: CASSPAEMINTGELFF

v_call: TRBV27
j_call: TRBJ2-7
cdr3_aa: CASSLRLAGGRSYEQYF

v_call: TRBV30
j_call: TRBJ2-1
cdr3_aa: CAWSVQSYNEQFF

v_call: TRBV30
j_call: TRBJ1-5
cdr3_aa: CAWSVAGGNSNQPQHF

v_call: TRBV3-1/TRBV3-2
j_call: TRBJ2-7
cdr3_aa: CASSQAGSAYEQYF

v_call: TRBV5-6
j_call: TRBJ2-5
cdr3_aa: CASSLDRDQYQETQYF

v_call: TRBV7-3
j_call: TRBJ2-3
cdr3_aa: CASSRTRGSDTQYF

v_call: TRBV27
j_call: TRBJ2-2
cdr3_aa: CASSRLAGGPGELFF

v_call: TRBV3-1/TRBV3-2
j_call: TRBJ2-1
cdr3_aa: CASSQERGAYNEQFF

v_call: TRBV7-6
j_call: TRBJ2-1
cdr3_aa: CASSLAGGQPQTEQFF

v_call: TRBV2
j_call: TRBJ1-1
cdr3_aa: CASSRQDTEAFF

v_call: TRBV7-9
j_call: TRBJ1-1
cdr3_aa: CALEGIATEAFF

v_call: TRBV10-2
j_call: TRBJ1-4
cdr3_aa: CASRPRANEKLFF

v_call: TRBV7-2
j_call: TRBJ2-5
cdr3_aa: CASALTASGVIQETQYF

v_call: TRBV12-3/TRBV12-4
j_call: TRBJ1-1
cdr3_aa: CASRQGGGTEAFF

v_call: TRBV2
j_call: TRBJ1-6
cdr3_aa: CASSAPPRGGAPSPLHF

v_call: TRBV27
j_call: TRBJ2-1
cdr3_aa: CASSYLRDRGVNEQFF

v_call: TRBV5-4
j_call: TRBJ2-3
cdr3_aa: CASSSRAGGQADTQYF

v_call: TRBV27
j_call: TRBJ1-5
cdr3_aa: CASSYRDSNQPQHF